The clone carrying this T cell receptor beta chain showed up just a few times. Its matching antigen is unknown. The sample comes from a study of T-cell memory formation after mild COVID-19. Study summary: Clustering of TCRs was largely donor specific. Points from the study as a whole: A second wave expanding day 15 to 37 was CD4+-biased; contracting clones were balanced. There was no confirmation that second-wave clones peaking on day 37 were SARS-CoV-2 specific.

TCRdb re-derived calls from the 5' RACE reads in MiXCR, one entry per CDR3 protein. The sample has fewer than 650,000 distinct CDR3 sequences; around a sixth are singletons. Trimming at V came to 7 bases and at J to 10 bases, leaving 9 bases not matched to a gene. CDR3 length: 14 residues. Germline loops: CDR1 MNHEY, CDR2 SVGEGT. V is TRBV6-2 or TRBV6-3 and J is TRBJ1-6, with 8 bases identical to TRBD1. The origin of this receptor is an adult woman who had mild COVID-19 (a few samples of this study predate the infection). Cell type and time point are not known. Sequenced material: PBMCs or a T cell subset sorted from them (not recorded which). The CDR3, as DNA: TGTGCCAGCACTCAGGACAGGGAGGTGTCACCCCTCCACTTT. Protein product: CASTQDREVSPLHF.